Below are 30 T cell receptor beta chains sequenced from a single sample in a study of blood T cells in healthy people across ages. Together with a sample-barcoded 5' primer, a J-beta primer mix was included in a second PCR lasting about 7 to 12 cycles. TCRdb redid the calling of the 5' RACE reads with MiXCR, one entry per CDR3 protein. The sample carries under 1,100,000 distinct CDR3 sequences, approximately 25% recorded once. The sample also formed part of further work on T cells of mothers and their children.

The source material was blood. All receptors derive from a girl aged 2-10 years in good health.

A note on this clonotype: The junction departs from germline at one end; a sequencing error may be responsible. The CDR3 DNA reads TGTGCCAGCCGGGACTCTTTAAGAAATGAGCAGTCCTTC. Translated: CASRDSLRNEQSF. This chain connects TRBV12-3 or TRBV12-4 to TRBJ2-5; a possible D gene is TRBD2 (6 bases). The CDR3 covers 13 residues.

This sequence joins TRBV11-2 and TRBJ2-5; possible D gene TRBD2, 5 bases. The V end was cut by 1 base, the J end by 0 bases, with 9 bases between. The CDR3 length is 15 residues. From germline, CDR1 is SGHAT and CDR2 FQNNGV. The DNA of the CDR3 is TGTGCCAGCAGCTTAGGTCAGCGGAACCAAGAGACCCAGTACTTC. The encoded protein is CASSLGQRNQETQYF.

This clonotype was counted only a few times. This chain joins TRBV24-1 and TRBJ1-2, with D perhaps TRBD1 (5 bases). The germline V and J ends were trimmed by 4 bases and 8 bases, with 16 bases remaining between them. In germline, CDR1 is KGHDR, CDR2 SFDVKD. The CDR3 loop spans 14 amino acids. CDR3: CATSDTRQLGGYTF. CDR3 in DNA: TGTGCCACCAGTGACACCAGACAGCTAGGCGGCTACACCTTC.

The gene calls are TRBV28 and TRBJ1-3; 10 bases line up with TRBD1. The J segment lost 6 bases and the V segment lost 6 bases, leaving 8 bases of the junction unmatched. Germline CDR1 and CDR2: MDHEN and SYDVKM. This CDR3 is 15 amino acids long. The CDR3 spells CASRGGTGVINTIYF. The CDR3 DNA reads as TGTGCCAGCAGGGGGGGGACAGGGGTCATAAACACCATATATTTT.

The chain carries TRBV20-1 and TRBJ2-7; the match to TRBD1 covers 7 bases. The CDR3 is 14 amino acids. CDR1 and CDR2 (germline): DFQATT, SNEGSKA (reference sequence). V shed 3 bases, J shed 7 bases, and the junction held 12 bases outside the gene matches. This CDR3 reads CSARSITGVYEQYF. The CDR3 nucleotides read TGCAGTGCTAGGAGCATCACAGGGGTGTATGAGCAGTACTTC.

CDR3 sequence (DNA): TGTGCCAGTAGTATTAGGGAGGCCGGGGAGCTGTTTTTT. Translating gives CASSIREAGELFF. V and J are TRBV19 and TRBJ2-2; D possibly corresponds to TRBD2 (6 bases). The germline V gene has CDR1 LNHDA and CDR2 SQIVND (reference sequence). This CDR3 region has 13 residues. Trimming left V 3 bases short and J 6 bases short, with 8 bases between.

The chain has TRBV6-5 and TRBJ2-5, with TRBD1 as a possible D gene (5 bases). Trimming pared 7 bases from V and 2 bases from J, leaving 11 bases between. CDR1 is MNHEY and CDR2 is SVGAGI in the germline V gene. The CDR3 consists of 13 residues. This chain's CDR3 is CASTRTYQETQYF. The CDR3 DNA is TGTGCCAGCACTCGGACATATCAAGAGACCCAGTACTTC.

This clonotype was counted between two and nine times. The rearrangement links TRBV4-1 to TRBJ2-7; D might be TRBD2 (6 bases). The assigned J gene may be wrong: the sequence end matches TRBJ2-5 better. Germline CDR1 is MGHRA and CDR2 is YSYEKL. The CDR3 loop spans 15 amino acids. CDR3 nucleotides: TGCGCCAGCAGCCCAGGTGGGACTGCACAAGAGACCCAGTACTTC. Amino acids: CASSPGGTAQETQYF.

The table lists this clonotype with a count of one. V and J are TRBV19 and TRBJ1-5, with TRBD1 identical over 8 bases. The CDR3 loop spans 17 amino acids. J lost 0 bases, V lost 6 bases, and 10 bases had no gene match. CDR1 is LNHDA, CDR2 SQIVND, per germline (reference sequence). The CDR3 DNA reads TGTGCCAGTAGCGAACTCCCGGGACAGGTTAGCAATCAGCCCCAGCATTTT. Residues: CASSELPGQVSNQPQHF.

The chain uses TRBV6-1 and TRBJ2-5; no clear D. TRBJ2-7 explains the end of the DNA better; the J call may be wrong. Germline loops: CDR1 MNHNS, CDR2 SASEGT. This CDR3 is 15 amino acids long. The chain's CDR3 is CASSELQFNAYEQYF. DNA for the CDR3: TGTGCCAGCAGTGAATTACAGTTTAACGCCTACGAGCAGTACTTC.

Only a few counts were recorded for this clonotype. V and J are TRBV10-3 and TRBJ1-1; D remains ambiguous. The ends were cut back, 2 bases at V and 5 bases at J, with 12 bases in the middle. The CDR3 spans 14 residues. The V gene's germline CDR1 is ENHRY and CDR2 SYGVKD. CDR3 nucleotide sequence: TGTGCCATCAGTGAGCCCCAACGGGGAACTGAAGCTTTCTTT. Translated: CAISEPQRGTEAFF.

This clonotype was counted a few times. The chain links TRBV12-3 or TRBV12-4 to TRBJ2-5, with D uncertain. With the DNA end fitting TRBJ2-7 better, the J assignment may be wrong. The CDR3 contains 13 residues. The CDR3 loop reads CASSSSEAYEQYF. The CDR3 DNA reads as TGTGCCAGCAGTTCCTCGGAAGCCTACGAGCAGTACTTC.

In its sample, this clonotype was seen once. The rearrangement uses TRBV6-2 or TRBV6-3 and TRBJ2-1; D uncertain. Germline V CDR1 and CDR2: MNHEY, SVGEGT. The ends were cut back, 6 bases at V and 9 bases at J, with 15 bases in the middle. The CDR3 runs 13 residues. The CDR3: CASSATSYAEQFF. In DNA, the CDR3 is TGTGCCAGCAGCGCAACGAGCTATGCTGAGCAGTTCTTC.

The rearrangement uses TRBV3-1 and TRBJ1-1, with D uncertain. The V gene lost 0 bases and the J gene lost 5 bases, with 19 bases spanning the gap. There are 17 residues in the CDR3. Germline V CDR1 and CDR2: LGHDT, YNNKEL (reference sequence). Here the CDR3 DNA reads TGTGCCAGCAGCCAAGATGGGTTGTCGGGGTCGGTTACTGAAGCTTTCTTT. Its protein product is CASSQDGLSGSVTEAFF.

V usage is TRBV20-1 and J usage is TRBJ1-5; 10 positions agree with TRBD1. The CDR3 covers 16 residues. J lost 6 bases, V lost 3 bases, and 11 bases had no gene match. Germline V gene lookup returns CDR1 DFQATT and CDR2 SNEGSKA (reference sequence). The CDR3 DNA follows: TGCAGTGCTAGGGGGGACAGGGGTACTAGGGCTCAGCCCCAGCATTTT. Its protein is CSARGDRGTRAQPQHF.

V usage is TRBV24-1 and J usage is TRBJ1-2; perhaps TRBD1 as D (5 bases). Trimming shortened V by 5 bases and J by 8 bases, and 20 bases separated the two germline ends. Germline V gene sequence: CDR1 KGHDR, CDR2 SFDVKD. CDR3 length: 15 amino acids. The CDR3 sequence is CATSAIDGTVGGYTF. In DNA, the CDR3 is TGTGCCACCAGTGCTATAGACGGGACGGTCGGCGGCTACACCTTC.

J is TRBJ2-1 and V is TRBV20-1; D unresolved. V dropped 0 bases and J dropped 6 bases, with 18 bases sitting between them. Per germline, CDR1 DFQATT and CDR2 SNEGSKA (reference sequence). The CDR3 length is 16 residues. Here the CDR3 DNA reads TGCAGTGCTAGAGACCAAGGCAGCCCGAGGCCCAATGAGCAGTTCTTC. As protein: CSARDQGSPRPNEQFF.

This sequence joins TRBV6-1 and TRBJ2-7, with no clear D. CDR3 length equals 14 residues. CDR1 and CDR2 from the germline V gene are MNHNS and SASEGT. V was shortened by 2 bases and J by 12 bases, with 20 bases between the two germline ends. The CDR3 DNA is TGTGCCAGCAGTGAAATCCCAGAGCTCCCTCGATGGTACTTC. Translation gives CASSEIPELPRWYF.

The chain combines TRBV7-2 with TRBJ1-3; possibly TRBD1 for D (6 bases). The CDR3 loop spans 14 amino acids. Germline lookup yields CDR1 SGHTA and CDR2 FQGNSA. The V end was cut by 7 bases, the J end by 4 bases, with 14 bases between. The CDR3 coding sequence is TGTGCCAGCACCCAACAGGGAGCGGGAAACACCATATATTTT. Its protein is CASTQQGAGNTIYF.

The chain couples TRBV2 to TRBJ1-2; D not certain. This CDR3 spans 12 amino acids. Between the trimmed V and J ends, which lost 6 bases and 7 bases, there was a span of 12 bases. Per the germline V gene, CDR1 is SNHLY and CDR2 is FYNNEI. The CDR3 protein is CASRAPEGGYTF. CDR3 DNA: TGTGCCAGCAGGGCCCCTGAAGGTGGCTACACCTTC. Drawing the rest from reference TRBV2 and TRBJ1-2, the complete variable domain is EPEVTQTPSHQVTQMGQEVILRCVPISNHLYFYWYRQILGQKVEFLVSFYNNEISEKSEIFDDQFSVERPDGSNFTLKIRSTKLEDSAMYFCASRAPEGGYTFGSGTRLTVV.

Concerning this clonotype itself: A read error is possible here, since a much larger clone lies one base away. The V call is TRBV7-2, the J call TRBJ2-1, with 12 bases fitting TRBD2. CDR3 length: 15 residues. Germline V lookup: CDR1 SGHTA, CDR2 FQGNSA. CDR3 coding DNA: TGTGCCAGCAGCTTTACTAGCGGGAGGATCGATGAGCGGTTCTTC. Translated, it gives CASSFTSGRIDERFF.

V and J are TRBV5-4 and TRBJ2-7; possibly TRBD1 for D (5 bases). Germline V gene data show CDR1 as SGHNT and CDR2 as YYREEE (reference sequence). V was cut by 4 bases and J by 0 bases, with 17 bases left in between. There are 16 residues in the CDR3. CDR3 sequence (DNA): TGTGCCAGCAGCGACAGCCCTCCCCAGAGCTCCTACGAGCAGTACTTC. Residues: CASSDSPPQSSYEQYF. The full variable domain, with the rest looked up from reference TRBV5-4 and TRBJ2-7, is ETGVTQSPTHLIKTRGQQVTLRCSSQSGHNTVSWYQQALGQGPQFIFQYYREEENGRGNFPPRFSGLQFPNYSSELNVNALELDDSALYLCASSDSPPQSSYEQYFGPGTRLTVT.

V is TRBV29-1 and J is TRBJ2-7, with D hard to call. Trimming pared 7 bases from V and 6 bases from J, leaving 13 bases between. The CDR3 length is 11 residues. In germline, CDR1 is SQVTM, CDR2 ANQGSEA. DNA of the CDR3: TGCAGCGCCTATCAGATTGGCGAGCAGTACTTC. Protein sequence: CSAYQIGEQYF.

This clonotype has just a few counts. The chain uses TRBV27 and TRBJ1-6; D is unresolved. Trimming shortened V by 6 bases and J by 8 bases, and 11 bases separated the two germline ends. The CDR3 is 13 amino acids. Germline CDR1 reads MNHEY; CDR2 reads SMNVEV (reference sequence). CDR3 bases: TGTGCCAGCAGCTTTACCAGATATTCACCCCTCCACTTT. Its protein product is CASSFTRYSPLHF.

This clonotype has more than one count but fewer than ten. V gene TRBV10-3 combines with J gene TRBJ2-3; D is unclear. Germline lookup yields CDR1 ENHRY and CDR2 SYGVKD. Trimming shortened V by 2 bases and J by 6 bases, and 12 bases separated the two germline ends. This CDR3 is built from 14 residues. The CDR3 bases are TGTGCCATCAGTGAGATGGGTGATTTGGATACGCAGTATTTT. Translation: CAISEMGDLDTQYF.

The rearrangement joins TRBV9 to TRBJ1-1; D call uncertain. The CDR3 sequence is 14 residues long. V gave up 0 bases and J gave up 6 bases, with 12 bases separating them. CDR1 SGDLS and CDR2 YYNGEE come from the germline V gene. CDR3 residues: CASSVVLTSSEAFF. The CDR3 DNA sequence: TGTGCCAGCAGCGTAGTTCTGACATCGTCTGAAGCTTTCTTT.

V is TRBV29-1 and J is TRBJ2-7, with TRBD2 identical over 11 bases. Trimming at V came to 2 bases and at J to 3 bases, leaving 3 bases not matched to a gene. The CDR3 loop spans 14 amino acids. CDR1 is SQVTM and CDR2 is ANQGSEA in the germline V gene. CDR3 in DNA: TGCAGCGTTGAAACCGGGACTAGCGGCTACGAGCAGTACTTC. It codes for CSVETGTSGYEQYF.

The chain uses TRBV6-5 and TRBJ2-7, with 9 bases identical to TRBD1. Germline V gene data show CDR1 as MNHEY and CDR2 as SVGAGI. With 2 bases clipped from V and 7 bases from J, the junction kept 9 bases outside the gene matches. The CDR3 spans 15 residues. The CDR3 protein is CASSYGPGQGVEQYF. CDR3 nucleotide sequence: TGTGCCAGCAGTTACGGACCGGGACAGGGAGTAGAGCAGTACTTC.

V and J are TRBV3-1 and TRBJ2-3, with 14 nucleotides matching TRBD2. After removal of 4 bases from V and 7 bases from J, the junction contained 7 bases not matched to a gene. CDR1 and CDR2 (germline): LGHDT, YNNKEL (reference sequence). This CDR3 comprises 16 residues. The CDR3 region is CASSRQTSGGANTQYF. The CDR3 region has the DNA TGTGCCAGCAGCCGCCAGACTAGCGGGGGGGCTAATACGCAGTATTTT.

The table lists this clonotype with a few counts. The chain carries TRBV4-1 and TRBJ2-2, with a possible D match to TRBD2 (6 bases). V was trimmed by 1 base and J by 6 bases, leaving 6 bases between them. This CDR3 spans 13 amino acids. Germline CDR1 and CDR2: MGHRA and YSYEKL. The CDR3 bases are TGCGCCAGCAGCCAAGTAGCGGCCGGGGAGCTGTTTTTT. Translated, it gives CASSQVAAGELFF.